This TCR beta chain was identified during a study of OX40 agonist ivuxolimab in advanced cancers. Background on the study: People in dose escalation had one of these cancers: hepatocellular carcinoma, melanoma, renal cell or head and neck cancer. Partial responses occurred in three patients (one hepatocellular carcinoma, two cutaneous melanoma). General observations from the study: More expanded clones were seen, on average, in CD8+ T cells than in CD4+.

Notes on this clone: What it recognizes is unknown.

The CDR3 is made up of 14 amino acids. TCRdb keeps only in-frame clones here, not all; method: immunoSEQ multiplex PCR. Of 20,000 to 25,000 clones in the sample, more than 75% were seen once. This clonotype was obtained from an adult with an advanced solid tumor such as melanoma, head and neck, liver or kidney cancer. The chain couples TRBV21-1 to TRBJ2-2; no DNA check was done on the table's D call, TRBD2. TRBV21-1 is deemed a pseudogene. The sample consisted of CD4+ or CD8+ T cells sorted from blood, taken in a trial of the OX40 agonist ivuxolimab. The CDR3 is CASSKRTNTGELFF. CDR3 DNA sequence: TGTGCCAGCAGCAAGCGAACGAACACCGGGGAGCTGTTTTTT.